This T cell receptor (beta chain) was sequenced for a study of cytomegalovirus exposure and HLA in healthy donors. PCR primers comprised 60 Vbeta and 13 Jbeta primers. Here immunoSEQ multiplex PCR was the method, and the copy in TCRdb shows in-frame clones only, minus some. The table has about 170,000 clones, around 75% seen once. The CDR3 spans 18 residues. Losses at the gene ends were 0 bases for V and 1 base for J; bases not matched to a gene: 6. Germline assignment: CDR1 LGHNA and CDR2 YNFKEQ. V is TRBV4-2 and J is TRBJ2-2; TRBD2 aligns across 9 bases. This TCR derives from a male donor in good health and CMV-seronegative. Sequenced: PBMCs. The CDR3 bases are TGTGCCAGCAGCCAAGATCCAGCGGGGGGTCTGAACACCGGGGAGCTGTTTTTT. It yields the protein CASSQDPAGGLNTGELFF.